The 8 T cell receptor beta chains below all came from one sample that was sequenced in a study of T cells in severe cutaneous drug reactions. Bulk and single-cell libraries used iRepertoire multiplex PCR with TCR subtype-specific primers. Using the multiplex PCR reads, TCRdb records one entry per CDR3 protein without DNA. The data show 21,000 or so distinct CDR3 sequences, and the top ten clones hold 6.5% to 8%. The donors had carbamazepine-induced Stevens-Johnson syndrome or toxic epidermal necrolysis. Material: PBMCs. The receptors stem from a human donor with toxic epidermal necrolysis, a severe cutaneous drug reaction.

This clonotype is identified as medium-sized from frequency. The chain links TRBV2 to TRBJ2-6. From germline, CDR1 is SNHLY and CDR2 FYNNEI. The CDR3 totals 12 residues. The CDR3: CASSLEANVLTF.

The V gene is TRBV28, the J gene TRBJ1-4; without DNA, the TCRdb call of TRBD1 cannot be checked. The CDR3 length is 18 residues. Germline assignment: CDR1 MDHEN and CDR2 SYDVKM. CDR3: CASAPFLLEGPVDEKLFF.

This rearrangement joins TRBV20-1 to TRBJ2-7. This CDR3 has 14 amino acids. Germline V gene lookup returns CDR1 DFQATT and CDR2 SNEGSKA (reference sequence). The CDR3 here is CSARGDGATYEQYF.

V and J are TRBV25-1 and TRBJ2-4; the TCRdb D gene call, TRBD2, has no DNA to confirm it. There are 14 residues in the CDR3. In germline, CDR1 is MGHDK, CDR2 SYGVNS. The CDR3 here is CASSAGGRKNIQYF.

This chain joins TRBV18 and TRBJ2-1; with no DNA, the TCRdb D assignment of TRBD1 cannot be verified. Germline V gene sequence: CDR1 KGHSH, CDR2 LQKENI. This CDR3 has 17 amino acids. Here the CDR3 reads CASSPPLGQGTHNEQFF.

CDR3 region: CAGGTANSPLHF. The J gene is TRBJ1-6, the V gene TRBV18; TCRdb's D call of TRBD1 is untestable without DNA. The CDR3 extends over 12 amino acids. From germline, CDR1 is KGHSH and CDR2 LQKENI.

This chain joins TRBV29-1 and TRBJ2-7; TCRdb designates TRBD1, a call that cannot be tested without DNA. The germline V gene encodes CDR1 SQVTM and CDR2 ANQGSEA. The CDR3 covers 13 residues. The chain's CDR3 is CSVETDRELEQYF.

Here the CDR3 reads CASSSGMAGRGTDTQYF. This sequence joins TRBV5-1 and TRBJ2-3; TCRdb names TRBD1, which stays unverified in the absence of DNA. The germline V gene has CDR1 SGHRS and CDR2 YFSETQ. The CDR3 spans 17 residues.